The 20 T cell receptor beta chains listed next were all sequenced from one sample in a study of tumor-infiltrating lymphocytes in oesophageal squamous cell carcinoma. From the PCR reads, TCRdb called clonotypes with MiXCR, one entry per CDR3 protein. Among about 14,000 distinct CDR3 sequences listed, approximately 45% were seen once. The sequencing input was blood. The receptors stem from a male donor with esophageal squamous cell carcinoma.

The gene calls are TRBV4-1 and TRBJ2-1; 12 bases align to TRBD2. The CDR3 totals 15 residues. The germline V gene encodes CDR1 MGHRA and CDR2 YSYEKL. Losses at the gene ends were 6 bases for V and 3 bases for J; bases not matched to a gene: 3. The CDR3 reads CASRLTSGSYNEQFF. DNA for the CDR3: TGCGCCAGCAGACTGACTAGCGGGAGCTACAATGAGCAGTTCTTC.

Comments on this clonotype: Possible read error: a much larger clone is one base away. The chain joins TRBV28 to TRBJ2-3; weak D call: TRBD1 (6 bases). The assigned J gene may be wrong: the sequence end matches TRBJ2-7 better. The CDR3 length is 15 residues. Germline CDR1 reads MDHEN; CDR2 reads SYDVKM. The CDR3 sequence is CASSLYPRTVYEQYV. Here the CDR3 DNA reads TGTGCCAGCAGTTTATACCCCAGGACAGTCTACGAGCAGTACGTC.

V and J are TRBV7-2 and TRBJ2-7; D gene ambiguous. Germline loops: CDR1 SGHTA, CDR2 FQGNSA. The V gene lost 1 base and the J gene lost 9 bases, with 10 bases spanning the gap. The CDR3 runs to 12 residues. The CDR3, as DNA: TGTGCCAGCAGCTTAGGAGGTATGGGGCAGTACTTC. It translates to CASSLGGMGQYF.

This sequence joins TRBV7-9 and TRBJ2-7, with 7 bases aligning to TRBD1. The end of the DNA fits TRBJ2-5 better, so the J call may be wrong. The CDR3 runs 14 residues. Germline CDR1 is SEHNR and CDR2 is FQNEAQ (reference sequence). The CDR3, as DNA: TGTGCCAGCAGCCAAGGGACAGCACAAGAGACCCAGTACTTC. Its translation: CASSQGTAQETQYF.

This clonotype was picked up a small number of times. The V call is TRBV7-3, the J call TRBJ2-1, with 7 bases lining up with TRBD2. The DNA end is more similar to TRBJ2-7, so the J call may be wrong. The germline V gene encodes CDR1 SGHTA and CDR2 FQGTGA. CDR3 length: 15 amino acids. The CDR3 nucleotides read TGTGCCAGCATCCTAGGGCGGGAGAAGGTTGGCGAGCAGTACTTC. It yields the protein CASILGREKVGEQYF.

The chain has TRBV10-3 and TRBJ2-1; 9 bases are a match to TRBD1. Germline V lookup: CDR1 ENHRY, CDR2 SYGVKD. The CDR3 runs to 16 residues. The J segment lost 6 bases and the V segment lost 2 bases, leaving 8 bases of the junction unmatched. The CDR3 loop reads CAISEPTGTGINEQFF. CDR3 coding DNA: TGTGCCATCAGTGAGCCCACCGGGACAGGGATCAATGAGCAGTTCTTC.

Of note for this clonotype: Germline is not matched at one junction end, which may reflect a read error. J is TRBJ2-1 and V is TRBV7-6, with a tentative D call TRBD2 (6 bases). The J call may be wrong; the DNA end is better matched by TRBJ2-7. Germline CDR1 and CDR2: SGHVS and FNYEAQ. This CDR3 has 16 residues. Here the CDR3 DNA reads TGTGCTAGCAGCTTCTTCTATAGCGGAGTGTACTACGAGCAGTACTTC. This encodes CASSFFYSGVYYEQYF.

As regards this clonotype: Sequence at one end of the junction differs from germline and may be a read error. The chain is built from TRBV7-6 and TRBJ2-7; TRBD1 might be the D (6 bases). The J call may be wrong; the DNA end is better matched by TRBJ2-5. The CDR3 length is 14 residues. CDR1 is SGHVS and CDR2 is FNYEAQ in the germline V gene. The CDR3 coding sequence is TGTGCTAGCAGCTTAGTAGGGGGTTCAGAGACCCAGTACTTC. Its protein is CASSLVGGSETQYF.

The gene calls are TRBV7-9 and TRBJ2-5; 7 bases are shared with TRBD2. With the DNA end fitting TRBJ2-1 better, the J assignment may be wrong. Per germline, CDR1 SEHNR and CDR2 FQNEAQ (reference sequence). The CDR3 is made up of 15 amino acids. CDR3 protein: CASSLGGSRTRGQFF. In DNA, the CDR3 is TGTGCCAGCAGCTTAGGCGGGAGCCGGACAAGAGGGCAGTTCTTC.

The V and J genes are TRBV7-4 and TRBJ2-4, with D unclear. Matching the DNA end better, TRBJ2-1 makes the J call doubtful. CDR3 size: 12 residues. Germline assignment: CDR1 SGHVT and CDR2 SQSDAQ. The CDR3 DNA reads as TGTGCCAGCAGCTTAGTGGAAGATGAGCAGTTCTTC. Its protein is CASSLVEDEQFF.

A remark on this clonotype: Lacking the conserved final phenylalanine or tryptophan, this CDR3 likely reflects a read error. The DNA is omitted, as the CDR3 cannot be located on it reliably, and the CDR3 follows TCRdb's listing. The genes are TRBV7-3 and TRBJ2-7. Germline V lookup: CDR1 SGHTA, CDR2 FQGTGA. The CDR3 extends over 17 residues, inclusive of both ends. CDR3 loop: CASSLDYTNNYGYTFGS.

This chain links TRBV7-3 with TRBJ2-6; 10 bases agree with TRBD1. The J call could be wrong; TRBJ2-5 is a better fit for the DNA end. This CDR3 contains 15 residues. Germline V gene sequence: CDR1 SGHTA, CDR2 FQGTGA. The CDR3 region is CASSPTGGTQETQYF. CDR3 bases: TGTGCCAGCAGCCCGACAGGGGGCACGCAAGAGACCCAGTACTTC.

This clonotype came up many times. CDR3 region: CASAADFSMGGYTF. The CDR3 bases are TGTGCTAGTGCCGCGGACTTCTCCATGGGTGGCTACACCTTC. This chain uses TRBV12-5 with TRBJ1-2; D is ambiguous. Trimming left V 7 bases short and J 7 bases short, with 19 bases between. This CDR3 is built from 14 residues. CDR1 is LGHNT, CDR2 FRNRAP, per germline.

The chain links TRBV7-3 to TRBJ2-5; TRBD2 matches 11 bases. This CDR3 is 16 amino acids long. The V gene's germline CDR1 is SGHTA and CDR2 FQGTGA. The V gene end was trimmed by 5 bases and the J gene end by 11 bases; junction bases not matched to a gene: 16. The CDR3 reads CASSNSGGATYNEQYF. DNA for the CDR3: TGTGCCAGCAGCAATAGCGGGGGGGCTACTTACAATGAGCAGTACTTC.

The sample holds one count of this clonotype. This chain links TRBV5-1 with TRBJ2-2; TRBD1 agrees at 11 bases. The ends lost 4 bases at V and 7 bases at J; junction bases unmatched: 6. The germline V gene has CDR1 SGHRS and CDR2 YFSETQ. CDR3 length: 15 residues. The CDR3 loop reads CASSSGQGAFGELFF. CDR3 bases: TGCGCCAGCAGCAGCGGACAGGGGGCCTTCGGGGAGCTGTTTTTT.

This chain links TRBV7-2 with TRBJ2-5, with D perhaps TRBD1 (6 bases). The end of the DNA is better explained by TRBJ2-7, so the J call may be wrong. The germline CDR1 and CDR2 sequences are SGHTA and FQGNSA. CDR3 length: 14 residues. In DNA, the CDR3 is TGTGCCAGCAGCTTCGACAGGCTATCCTACGAGCAGTACTTC. Translating gives CASSFDRLSYEQYF.

About this clonotype itself: The DNA is left out, because the CDR3 cannot be placed on it with certainty; the CDR3 is given as TCRdb lists it. CDR3: CASSLRDGGETQYFGPGTLGIQYF. The rearrangement uses TRBV7-9 and TRBJ2-4; TRBD1, the table's D call, was not compared with the DNA. The CDR3 length equals 24 residues, ends included. CDR1 is SEHNR and CDR2 is FQNEAQ in the germline V gene (reference sequence).

This clonotype was seen at least ten times. The V gene is TRBV5-1, the J gene TRBJ2-1, with no clear D. V lost 1 base and J lost 6, with 20 bases in between. The CDR3 is 17 residues long. CDR1 and CDR2 from the germline V gene are SGHRS and YFSETQ. CDR3 loop: CASSLTTPVTGLNEQFF. CDR3 sequence (DNA): TGCGCCAGCAGCTTGACCACCCCCGTCACCGGCCTCAATGAGCAGTTCTTC.

This clonotype has a single count. The V gene is TRBV27, the J gene TRBJ1-4; D remains unclear. The CDR3 runs 12 residues. V dropped 8 bases and J dropped 16 bases, with 20 bases sitting between them. Germline-derived CDR1 and CDR2 are MNHEY and SMNVEV (reference sequence). CDR3 nucleotides: TGTGCCAGCGGCACTAGCGCAGATACGCAGTTTTTT. As protein: CASGTSADTQFF.

This clonotype was seen a few times. The chain has TRBV7-9 and TRBJ2-1; D remains unclear. Germline CDR1 reads SEHNR; CDR2 reads FQNEAQ (reference sequence). The CDR3 is 15 residues long. Trimming removed 1 base from V and 0 bases from J, with 7 bases in between. CDR3 amino acids: CASSLDGASYNEQFF. DNA of the CDR3: TGTGCCAGCAGCTTAGACGGAGCCTCCTACAATGAGCAGTTCTTC.